Each of the 19 T cell receptor beta chains below was sequenced from the same sample in a study of shared clonotypes between healthy human individuals (dated by TCRdb to between 2020 and 2021). Libraries came from the immunoSEQ multiplex PCR assay. Imported from immuneACCESS, the table was reduced by TCRdb to in-frame sequences with V and J called. These copies leave out some clones; in studies compared against another copy, an unresolved V gene accounts for under half, and the cause of the remainder is not known. The sample data list 2 million to 2.5 million clones, and 93% of these were observed just once. Roughly 0.36% of the sample rests with the top ten. The sequencing sample was made of naive CD4+ T cells from PBMCs. What this sample's cell subset or site label stands for: CD45RA+ positively selected. The receptors derive from a man aged 18-30 years in good health. Some clones in this sample may be carry-over from other donors' samples.

This chain uses TRBV7-3 with TRBJ1-4; possible D gene TRBD1, 5 bases. The CDR3 loop spans 18 amino acids. Germline assignment: CDR1 SGHTA and CDR2 FQGTGA. Between the trimmed V and J ends, which lost 1 base and 0 bases, there was a span of 15 bases. The CDR3 bases are TGTGCCAGCAGCTTAAAGGGTGCAGGGCCCTCAACTAATGAAAAACTGTTTTTT. Translating gives CASSLKGAGPSTNEKLFF.

V is TRBV19 and J is TRBJ2-7, with D perhaps TRBD2 (5 bases). Germline values: CDR1 LNHDA, CDR2 SQIVND (reference sequence). Trimming cost V 5 bases and J 3 bases, with 17 bases left between them. The CDR3 loop spans 15 amino acids. The CDR3 loop reads CASSFSADGIYEQYF. Written as DNA, the CDR3 is TGTGCCAGTAGTTTCTCGGCGGACGGGATCTACGAGCAGTACTTC.

The V gene is TRBV28, the J gene TRBJ2-3, with TRBD2 matching 7 bases. The germline V gene encodes CDR1 MDHEN and CDR2 SYDVKM. J lost 3 bases, V lost 3 bases, and 9 bases had no gene match. The CDR3 loop spans 16 amino acids. CDR3 in DNA: TGTGCCAGCAGTTTCCGTGGACTAGTTCGAACAGATACGCAGTATTTT. Protein product: CASSFRGLVRTDTQYF.

The chain links TRBV2 to TRBJ2-7; D gene uncertain. Trimming took 4 bases from V and 2 from J, leaving 15 bases between them. Germline CDR1 is SNHLY and CDR2 is FYNNEI. CDR3 length: 15 residues. Here the CDR3 reads CASSGMGRTPYEQYF. DNA for the CDR3: TGTGCCAGCAGTGGAATGGGTAGGACCCCCTACGAGCAGTACTTC.

V is TRBV7-8 and J is TRBJ2-7; D is possibly TRBD1 (5 bases). This CDR3 spans 12 amino acids. Per germline, CDR1 SGHVS and CDR2 FQNEAQ. Trimming removed 5 bases from V and 6 bases from J, with 11 bases in between. The CDR3 nucleotides read TGTGCCAGCAGCCCCTGGGGCCGCGAGCAGTACTTC. Translated, it gives CASSPWGREQYF.

The J gene is TRBJ1-5, the V gene TRBV28, with a tentative D call TRBD1 (6 bases). CDR3 length: 14 amino acids. With 4 bases removed from V and 9 bases from J, the gap between germline ends came to 16 bases. Germline CDR1 is MDHEN and CDR2 is SYDVKM. The DNA for the CDR3 is TGTGCCAGCAGTTCGCACACAGGGCTTGGGCCCCAGCATTTT. Amino acids: CASSSHTGLGPQHF.

The chain carries TRBV7-9 and TRBJ2-5, with a tentative D call TRBD2 (6 bases). The germline V gene has CDR1 SEHNR and CDR2 FQNEAQ (reference sequence). Trimming pared 2 bases from V and 5 bases from J, leaving 9 bases between. The length of the CDR3 is 13 residues. The chain's CDR3 is CASSLRLVETQYF. As DNA, the CDR3 is TGTGCCAGCAGCTTAAGACTAGTGGAGACCCAGTACTTC.

The chain uses TRBV5-1 and TRBJ1-3; possibly TRBD1 for D (6 bases). Germline CDR1 and CDR2: SGHRS and YFSETQ. V gave up 5 bases and J gave up 3 bases, with 15 bases separating them. The CDR3 has 15 residues. The CDR3 loop reads CASRSNQGSGNTIYF. CDR3 DNA sequence: TGCGCCAGCAGGTCTAACCAGGGGAGTGGAAACACCATATATTTT. The full variable domain, completed using reference TRBV5-1 and TRBJ1-3, is KAGVTQTPRYLIKTRGQQVTLSCSPISGHRSVSWYQQTPGQGLQFLFEYFSETQRNKGNFPGRFSGRQFSNSRSEMNVSTLELGDSALYLCASRSNQGSGNTIYFGEGSWLTVV.

This clone was detected once. The chain combines TRBV6-6 with TRBJ2-2, with 9 nucleotides matching TRBD2. Germline V gene lookup returns CDR1 MNHNY and CDR2 SVGAGI (reference sequence). This CDR3 spans 16 amino acids. Trimming cost V 6 bases and J 0 bases; bases outside gene matches: 5. The CDR3 sequence: CASRASGRTNTGELFF. As DNA, the CDR3 is TGTGCCAGCAGGGCGAGCGGGAGGACGAACACCGGGGAGCTGTTTTTT.

The chain joins TRBV5-4 to TRBJ2-5; the match to TRBD2 covers 11 bases. The CDR3 runs 16 residues. The germline gives CDR1 SGHNT, CDR2 YYREEE (reference sequence). Losses at the gene ends were 2 bases for V and 0 bases for J; bases not matched to a gene: 3. CDR3 in DNA: TGTGCCAGCAGCTTCGCTAGCGGGAGGAACCAAGAGACCCAGTACTTC. This encodes CASSFASGRNQETQYF.

The V gene is TRBV5-8, the J gene TRBJ2-5; D is undetermined. The CDR3 covers 12 residues. Per germline, CDR1 SGHTS and CDR2 YDEGEE. V shed 2 bases and J shed 5 bases, with 7 bases lying between them. CDR3 residues: CASSFSGETQYF. The CDR3 coding sequence is TGTGCCAGCAGCTTTTCCGGGGAGACCCAGTACTTC.

This chain connects TRBV30 to TRBJ2-7; unclear D gene. CDR3 length equals 15 residues. V was shortened by 3 bases and J by 0 bases, with 15 bases between the two germline ends. Germline V gene sequence: CDR1 GTSNPN, CDR2 SVGIG (reference sequence). The CDR3 DNA sequence: TGTGCCTGGAGCCGGACCCGGACCTCCTCCTACGAGCAGTACTTC. Encoded protein: CAWSRTRTSSYEQYF. The full variable domain, its missing parts supplied by reference TRBV30 and TRBJ2-7, is SQTIHQWPATLVQPVGSPLSLECTVEGTSNPNLYWYRQAAGRGLQLLFYSVGIGQISSEVPQNLSASRPQDRQFILSSKKLLLSDSGFYLCAWSRTRTSSYEQYFGPGTRLTVT.

The chain is built from TRBV2 and TRBJ2-7; perhaps TRBD2 as D (6 bases). V gave up 5 bases and J gave up 0 bases, with 17 bases separating them. This CDR3 comprises 16 residues. CDR1 SNHLY and CDR2 FYNNEI come from the germline V gene. As DNA, the CDR3 is TGTGCCAGCAGTCGCTTGTCCGCCGGGAGCTCCTACGAGCAGTACTTC. Translating gives CASSRLSAGSSYEQYF.

The chain couples TRBV28 to TRBJ2-1; a weak D match, TRBD2 (5 bases). V lost 3 bases and J 9 bases, leaving 6 bases between the germline ends. Germline lookup yields CDR1 MDHEN and CDR2 SYDVKM. The CDR3 has 11 residues. In nucleotides, the CDR3 is TGTGCCAGCAGTTTTGCGGGTGAGCAGTTCTTC. It translates to CASSFAGEQFF.

V gene TRBV19 combines with J gene TRBJ2-7, with 10 positions matching TRBD1. CDR1 LNHDA and CDR2 SQIVND come from the germline V gene (reference sequence). The CDR3 runs to 17 residues. Trimming cost V 4 bases and J 2 bases; bases outside gene matches: 11. The CDR3 nucleotides read TGTGCCAGTAGTAAGCGGATGGGTGGACAGGGGGCCTACGAGCAGTACTTC. Its protein product is CASSKRMGGQGAYEQYF.

The CDR3 sequence is CASSFPQAGNTIYF. The CDR3 DNA is TGTGCCAGCAGCTTTCCCCAGGCTGGAAACACCATATATTTT. The rearrangement joins TRBV7-9 to TRBJ1-3; D not resolved. The CDR3 consists of 14 residues. V lost 3 bases to trimming and J lost 2 bases, with 8 bases between them. The germline CDR1 and CDR2 sequences are SEHNR and FQNEAQ (reference sequence). The full variable domain, with the rest looked up from reference TRBV7-9 and TRBJ1-3, is DTGVSQNPRHKITKRGQNVTFRCDPISEHNRLYWYRQTLGQGPEFLTYFQNEAQLEKSRLLSDRFSAERPKGSFSTLEIQRTEQGDSAMYLCASSFPQAGNTIYFGEGSWLTVV.

The chain combines TRBV18 with TRBJ2-7, with a weak D call TRBD2 (5 bases). This CDR3 spans 16 amino acids. Germline CDR1 KGHSH, CDR2 LQKENI. Trimming took 0 bases from V and 5 from J, leaving 17 bases between them. The CDR3 reads CASSPPSVGVRNEQYF. Written as DNA, the CDR3 is TGTGCCAGCTCACCACCGTCTGTCGGGGTTAGGAACGAGCAGTACTTC. Supplemented by reference TRBV18 and TRBJ2-7, the full variable domain reads NAGVMQNPRHLVRRRGQEARLRCSPMKGHSHVYWYRQLPEEGLKFMVYLQKENIIDESGMPKERFSAEFPKEGPSILRIQQVVRGDSAAYFCASSPPSVGVRNEQYFGPGTRLTVT.

V usage is TRBV5-1 and J usage is TRBJ2-2; either TRBD1 or TRBD2 may supply D (6 bases each). The CDR3 extends over 18 amino acids. Trimming took 4 bases from V and 1 from J, leaving 20 bases between them. Germline V gene lookup returns CDR1 SGHRS and CDR2 YFSETQ. In DNA form, the CDR3 reads TGCGCCAGCAGCCCTTTCCTTTGGGGGGCGGAGAACACCGGGGAGCTGTTTTTT. Its translation: CASSPFLWGAENTGELFF.

This chain links TRBV28 with TRBJ2-1; 12 bases are a match to TRBD2. The germline V gene has CDR1 MDHEN and CDR2 SYDVKM. The CDR3 loop spans 18 amino acids. The V segment lost 3 bases and the J segment 1 base; nucleotides outside the gene matches: 7. CDR3 in amino acids: CASSFSTSGSRSYNEQFF. As DNA, the CDR3 is TGTGCCAGCAGTTTCTCGACTAGCGGGAGTAGGTCCTACAATGAGCAGTTCTTC.